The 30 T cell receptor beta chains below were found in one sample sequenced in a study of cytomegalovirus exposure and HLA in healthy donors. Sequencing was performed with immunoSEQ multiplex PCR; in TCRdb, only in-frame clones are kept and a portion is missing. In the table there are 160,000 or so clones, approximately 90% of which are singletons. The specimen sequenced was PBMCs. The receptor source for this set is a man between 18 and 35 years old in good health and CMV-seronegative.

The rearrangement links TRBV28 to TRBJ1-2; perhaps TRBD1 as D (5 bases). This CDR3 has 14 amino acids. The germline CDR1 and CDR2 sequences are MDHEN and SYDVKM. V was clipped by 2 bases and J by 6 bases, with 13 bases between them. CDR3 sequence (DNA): TGTGCCAGCAGTTTAGACACGACAGAGAATGGCTACACCTTC. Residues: CASSLDTTENGYTF.

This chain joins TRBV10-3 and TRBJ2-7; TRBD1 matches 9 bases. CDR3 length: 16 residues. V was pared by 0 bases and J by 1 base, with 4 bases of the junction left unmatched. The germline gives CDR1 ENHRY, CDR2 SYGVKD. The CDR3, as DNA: TGTGCCATCAGTGAGTCGGACAGGGGTCCGTCCTACGAGCAGTACGTC. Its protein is CAISESDRGPSYEQYV.

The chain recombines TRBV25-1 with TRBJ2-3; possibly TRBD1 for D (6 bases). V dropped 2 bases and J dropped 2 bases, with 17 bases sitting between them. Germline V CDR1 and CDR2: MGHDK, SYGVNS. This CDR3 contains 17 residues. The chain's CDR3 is CASSEESGAPDTDTQYF. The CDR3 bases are TGTGCCAGCAGTGAAGAGTCAGGGGCTCCAGACACAGATACGCAGTATTTT.

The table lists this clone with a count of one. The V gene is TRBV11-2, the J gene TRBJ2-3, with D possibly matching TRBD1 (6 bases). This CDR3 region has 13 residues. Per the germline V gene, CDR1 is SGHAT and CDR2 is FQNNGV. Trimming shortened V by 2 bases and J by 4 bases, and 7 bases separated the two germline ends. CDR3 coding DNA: TGTGCCAGCAGCTTAAACAGGGCAGATACGCAGTATTTT. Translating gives CASSLNRADTQYF.

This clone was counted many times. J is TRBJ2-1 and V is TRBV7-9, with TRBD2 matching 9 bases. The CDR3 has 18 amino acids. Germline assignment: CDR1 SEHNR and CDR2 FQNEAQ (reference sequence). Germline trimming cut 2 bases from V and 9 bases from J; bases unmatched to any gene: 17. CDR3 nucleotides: TGTGCCAGCAGCTTAACTCCTCGGAAAGCGGGAGGTAGGGGTGAGCAGTTCTTC. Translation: CASSLTPRKAGGRGEQFF.

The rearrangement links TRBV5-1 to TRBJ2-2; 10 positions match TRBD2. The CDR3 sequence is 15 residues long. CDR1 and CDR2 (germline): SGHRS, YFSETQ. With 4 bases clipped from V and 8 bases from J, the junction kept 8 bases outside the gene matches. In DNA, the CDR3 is TGCGCCAGCAGCGTGGGACTAGCGTTCGGGGGGGAGCTGTTTTTT. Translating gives CASSVGLAFGGELFF.

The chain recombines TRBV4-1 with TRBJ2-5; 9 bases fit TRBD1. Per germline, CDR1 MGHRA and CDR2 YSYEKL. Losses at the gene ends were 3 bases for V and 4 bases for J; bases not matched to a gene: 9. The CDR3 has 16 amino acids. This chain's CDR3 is CASSHGTGRVVETQYF. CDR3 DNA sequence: TGCGCCAGCAGCCACGGGACAGGGAGGGTGGTAGAGACCCAGTACTTC.

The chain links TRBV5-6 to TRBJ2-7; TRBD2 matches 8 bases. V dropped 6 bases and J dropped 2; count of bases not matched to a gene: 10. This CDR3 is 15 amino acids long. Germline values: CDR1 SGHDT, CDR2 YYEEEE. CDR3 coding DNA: TGTGCCAGCACCCTGGTTCGGGAGGGCCCCTACGAGCAGTACTTC. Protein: CASTLVREGPYEQYF.

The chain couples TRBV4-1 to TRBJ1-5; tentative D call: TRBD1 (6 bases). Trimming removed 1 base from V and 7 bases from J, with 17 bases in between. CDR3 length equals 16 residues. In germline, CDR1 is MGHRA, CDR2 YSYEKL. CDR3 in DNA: TGCGCCAGCAGCCAAGCCTGGGACACACAGAGCCAGCCCCAGCATTTT. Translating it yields CASSQAWDTQSQPQHF.

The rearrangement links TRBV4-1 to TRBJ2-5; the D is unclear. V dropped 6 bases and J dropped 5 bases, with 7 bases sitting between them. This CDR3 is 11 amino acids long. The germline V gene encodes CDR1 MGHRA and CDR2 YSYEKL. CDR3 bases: TGCGCCAGCAGTAGTGAGGAGACCCAGTACTTC. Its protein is CASSSEETQYF.

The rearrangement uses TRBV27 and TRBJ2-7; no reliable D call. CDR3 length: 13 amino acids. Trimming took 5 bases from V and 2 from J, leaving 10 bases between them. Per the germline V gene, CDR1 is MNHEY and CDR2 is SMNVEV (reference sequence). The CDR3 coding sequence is TGTGCCAGCAGTCGGCGGCCCCCCTACGAGCAGTACTTC. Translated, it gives CASSRRPPYEQYF.

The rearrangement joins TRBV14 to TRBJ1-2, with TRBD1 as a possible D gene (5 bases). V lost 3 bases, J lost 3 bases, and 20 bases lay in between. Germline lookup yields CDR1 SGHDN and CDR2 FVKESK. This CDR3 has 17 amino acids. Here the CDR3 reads CASSQPPLSPGDYGYTF. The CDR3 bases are TGTGCCAGCAGCCAGCCCCCTCTGTCCCCGGGGGACTATGGCTACACCTTC. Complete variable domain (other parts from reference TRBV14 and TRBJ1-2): EAGVTQFPSHSVIEKGQTVTLRCDPISGHDNLYWYRRVMGKEIKFLLHFVKESKQDESGMPNNRFLAERTGGTYSTLKVQPAELEDSGVYFCASSQPPLSPGDYGYTFGSGTRLTVV.

The CDR3 is CASSYAGQLKGLEQYF. The CDR3 region has the DNA TGTGCCAGCAGCTATGCGGGACAGCTGAAAGGTCTCGAGCAGTACTTC. V and J are TRBV28 and TRBJ2-7; D may be TRBD1 (7 bases). Deletions cut 6 bases from V and 6 bases from J, with 24 bases between. Germline V gene sequence: CDR1 MDHEN, CDR2 SYDVKM. The CDR3 is 16 residues long.

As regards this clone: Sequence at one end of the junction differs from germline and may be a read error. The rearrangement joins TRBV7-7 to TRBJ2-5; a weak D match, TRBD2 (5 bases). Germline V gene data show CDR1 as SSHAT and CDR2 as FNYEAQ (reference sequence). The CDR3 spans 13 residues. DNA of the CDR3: TGTGCTAGCAGCTTAGGAGGAACGGAGACCCAGTACTTC. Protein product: CASSLGGTETQYF.

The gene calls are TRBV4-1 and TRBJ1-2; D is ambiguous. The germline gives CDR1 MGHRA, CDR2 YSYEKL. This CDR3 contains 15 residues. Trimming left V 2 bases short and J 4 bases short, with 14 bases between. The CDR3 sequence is CASSQPLGVAYGYTF. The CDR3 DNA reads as TGCGCCAGCAGCCAACCCCTCGGGGTGGCCTATGGCTACACCTTC.

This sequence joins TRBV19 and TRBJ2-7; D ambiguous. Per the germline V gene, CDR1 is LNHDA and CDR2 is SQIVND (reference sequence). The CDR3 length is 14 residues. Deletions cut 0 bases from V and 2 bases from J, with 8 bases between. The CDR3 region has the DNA TGTGCCAGTAGTATAGAACACCCTGCCTACGAGCAGTACTTC. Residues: CASSIEHPAYEQYF.

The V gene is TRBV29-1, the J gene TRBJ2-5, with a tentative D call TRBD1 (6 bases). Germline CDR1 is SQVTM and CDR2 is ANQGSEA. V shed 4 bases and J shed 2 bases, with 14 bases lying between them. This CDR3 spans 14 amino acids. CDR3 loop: CSVGGHLLQETQYF. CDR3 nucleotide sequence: TGCAGCGTTGGGGGACACCTATTACAAGAGACCCAGTACTTC.

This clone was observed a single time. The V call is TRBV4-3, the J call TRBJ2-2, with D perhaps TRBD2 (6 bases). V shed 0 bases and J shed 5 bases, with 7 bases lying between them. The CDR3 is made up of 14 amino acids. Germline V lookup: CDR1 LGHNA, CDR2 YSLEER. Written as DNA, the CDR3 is TGCGCCAGCAGCCAAGATCGGGGGACCGGGGAGCTGTTTTTT. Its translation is CASSQDRGTGELFF.

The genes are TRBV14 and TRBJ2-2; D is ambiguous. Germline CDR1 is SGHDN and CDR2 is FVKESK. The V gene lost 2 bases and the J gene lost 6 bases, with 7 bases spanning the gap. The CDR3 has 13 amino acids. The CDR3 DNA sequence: TGTGCCAGCAGCCAACAGGTCCCCGGGGAGCTGTTTTTT. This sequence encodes CASSQQVPGELFF.

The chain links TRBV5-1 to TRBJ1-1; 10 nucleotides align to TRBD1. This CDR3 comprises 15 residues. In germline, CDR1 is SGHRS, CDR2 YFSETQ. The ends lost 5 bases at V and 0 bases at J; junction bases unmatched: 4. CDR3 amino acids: CASRPGTGVNTEAFF. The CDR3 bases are TGCGCCAGCAGACCCGGGACAGGGGTGAACACTGAAGCTTTCTTT.

CDR3 sequence reads: CASAMGRGLVFSYEQYF. The CDR3 nucleotides read TGTGCCAGCGCCATGGGCAGGGGGCTAGTTTTCTCCTACGAGCAGTACTTC. The rearrangement links TRBV28 to TRBJ2-7; 8 positions agree with TRBD1. There are 17 residues in the CDR3. Unmatched junction bases numbered 15, after V lost 8 bases and J lost 0 bases. Germline V gives CDR1 MDHEN, CDR2 SYDVKM.

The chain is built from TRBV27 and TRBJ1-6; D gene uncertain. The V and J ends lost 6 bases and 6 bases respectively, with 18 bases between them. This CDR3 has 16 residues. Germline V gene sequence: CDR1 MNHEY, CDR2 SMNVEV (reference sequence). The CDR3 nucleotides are TGTGCCAGCAGCAATCACGTCCCAAACATTAATTCACCCCTCCACTTT. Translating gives CASSNHVPNINSPLHF.

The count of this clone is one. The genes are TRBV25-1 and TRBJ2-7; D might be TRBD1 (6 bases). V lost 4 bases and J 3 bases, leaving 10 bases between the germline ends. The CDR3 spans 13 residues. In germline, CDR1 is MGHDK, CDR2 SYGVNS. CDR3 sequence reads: CASSGGHIYEQYF. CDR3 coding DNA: TGTGCCAGCAGTGGGGGGCACATCTACGAGCAGTACTTC.

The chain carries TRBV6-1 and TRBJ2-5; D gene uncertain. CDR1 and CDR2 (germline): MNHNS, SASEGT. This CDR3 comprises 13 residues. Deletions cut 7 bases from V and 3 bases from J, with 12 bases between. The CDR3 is CASIRQAEETQYF. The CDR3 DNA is TGTGCCAGCATTAGGCAGGCCGAAGAGACCCAGTACTTC.

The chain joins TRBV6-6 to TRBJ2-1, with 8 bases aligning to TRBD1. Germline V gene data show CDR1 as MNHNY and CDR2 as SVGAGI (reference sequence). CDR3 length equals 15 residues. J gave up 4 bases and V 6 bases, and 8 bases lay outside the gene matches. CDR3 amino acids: CASSTDRVFYNEQFF. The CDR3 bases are TGTGCCAGCAGCACGGACAGGGTATTTTACAATGAGCAGTTCTTC.

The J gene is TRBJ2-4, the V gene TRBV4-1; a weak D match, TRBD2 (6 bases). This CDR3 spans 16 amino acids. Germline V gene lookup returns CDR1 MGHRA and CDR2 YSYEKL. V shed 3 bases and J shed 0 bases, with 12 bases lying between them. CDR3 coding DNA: TGCGCCAGCAGCCAGATGGGGGGTCTAGCCAAAAACATTCAGTACTTC. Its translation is CASSQMGGLAKNIQYF.

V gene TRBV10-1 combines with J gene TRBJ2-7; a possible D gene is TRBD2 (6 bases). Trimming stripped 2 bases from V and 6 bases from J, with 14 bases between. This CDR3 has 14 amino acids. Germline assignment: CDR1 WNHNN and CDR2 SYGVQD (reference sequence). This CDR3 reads CASSESGPSGEQYF. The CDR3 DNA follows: TGCGCCAGCAGTGAGAGCGGGCCGAGCGGCGAGCAGTACTTC.

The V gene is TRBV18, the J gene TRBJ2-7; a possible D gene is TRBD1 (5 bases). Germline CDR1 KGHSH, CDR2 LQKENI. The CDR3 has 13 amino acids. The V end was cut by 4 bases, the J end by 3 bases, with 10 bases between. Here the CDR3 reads CASSRGQDYEQYF. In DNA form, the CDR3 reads TGTGCCAGCTCACGAGGACAAGACTACGAGCAGTACTTC.

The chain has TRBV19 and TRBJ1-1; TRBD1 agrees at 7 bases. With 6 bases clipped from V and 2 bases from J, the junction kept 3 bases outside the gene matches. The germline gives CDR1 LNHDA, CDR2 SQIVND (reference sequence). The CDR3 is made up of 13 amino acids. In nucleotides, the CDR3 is TGTGCCAGTAGGGACAGGTCAAACACTGAAGCTTTCTTT. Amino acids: CASRDRSNTEAFF.

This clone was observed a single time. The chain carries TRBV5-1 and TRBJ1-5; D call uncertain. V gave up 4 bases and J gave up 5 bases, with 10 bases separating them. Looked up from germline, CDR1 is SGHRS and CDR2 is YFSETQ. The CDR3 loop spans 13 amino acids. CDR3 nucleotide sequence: TGCGCCAGCAGCCCCGAAGCGGATCAGCCCCAGCATTTT. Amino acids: CASSPEADQPQHF.